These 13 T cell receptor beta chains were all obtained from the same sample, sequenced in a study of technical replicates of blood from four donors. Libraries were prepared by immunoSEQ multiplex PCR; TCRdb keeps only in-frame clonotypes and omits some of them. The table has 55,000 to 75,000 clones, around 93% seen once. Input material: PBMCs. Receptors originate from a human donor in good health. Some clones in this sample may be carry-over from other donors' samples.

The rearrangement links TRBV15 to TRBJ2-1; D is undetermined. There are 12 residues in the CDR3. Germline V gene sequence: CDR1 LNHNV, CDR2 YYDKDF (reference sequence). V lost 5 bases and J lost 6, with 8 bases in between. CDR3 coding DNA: TGTGCCACCAGCCCCGGTCCCAATGAGCAGTTCTTC. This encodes CATSPGPNEQFF.

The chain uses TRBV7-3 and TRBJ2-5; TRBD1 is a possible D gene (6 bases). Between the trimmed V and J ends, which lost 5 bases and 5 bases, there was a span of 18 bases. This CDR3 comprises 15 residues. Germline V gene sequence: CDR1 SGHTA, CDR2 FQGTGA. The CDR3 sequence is CASSPTGQWAETQYF. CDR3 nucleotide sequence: TGTGCCAGCAGCCCCACCGGACAGTGGGCGGAGACCCAGTACTTC.

The CDR3 nucleotides read TGCGCCAGCAGCCAAGAAGCGGGGGCGAGGAATGAGCAGTTCTTC. Amino acids: CASSQEAGARNEQFF. This chain uses TRBV4-1 with TRBJ2-1; 8 bases map to TRBD2. Germline V gene lookup returns CDR1 MGHRA and CDR2 YSYEKL. CDR3 length: 15 amino acids. Trimming cost V 0 bases and J 7 bases; bases outside gene matches: 5.

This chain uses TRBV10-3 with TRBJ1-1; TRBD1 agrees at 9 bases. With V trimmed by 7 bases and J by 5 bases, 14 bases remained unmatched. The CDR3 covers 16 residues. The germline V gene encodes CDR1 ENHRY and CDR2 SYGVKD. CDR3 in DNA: TGTGCCATCAATGCCCTACCGGGACAGGGTGGGACTGAAGCTTTCTTT. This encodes CAINALPGQGGTEAFF.

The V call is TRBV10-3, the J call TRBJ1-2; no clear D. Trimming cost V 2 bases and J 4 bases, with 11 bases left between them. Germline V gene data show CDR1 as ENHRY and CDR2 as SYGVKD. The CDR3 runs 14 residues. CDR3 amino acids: CAISEGLRGYGYTF. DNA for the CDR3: TGTGCCATCAGTGAGGGGTTACGGGGCTATGGCTACACCTTC.

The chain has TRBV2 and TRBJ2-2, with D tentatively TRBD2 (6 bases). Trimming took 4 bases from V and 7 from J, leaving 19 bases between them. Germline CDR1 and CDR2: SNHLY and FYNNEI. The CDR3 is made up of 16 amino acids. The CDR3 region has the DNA TGTGCCAGCAGTGTCCTCGCCAACCCCGGGAGCGGGGAGCTGTTTTTT. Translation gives CASSVLANPGSGELFF.

CDR3 sequence: CASSIAGAGGYTF. CDR3 DNA: TGTGCCAGTAGTATAGCTGGAGCTGGGGGCTACACCTTC. The chain combines TRBV19 with TRBJ1-2; D remains unclear. This CDR3 is built from 13 residues. V gave up 1 base and J gave up 8 bases, with 11 bases separating them. Germline V gene data show CDR1 as LNHDA and CDR2 as SQIVND (reference sequence).

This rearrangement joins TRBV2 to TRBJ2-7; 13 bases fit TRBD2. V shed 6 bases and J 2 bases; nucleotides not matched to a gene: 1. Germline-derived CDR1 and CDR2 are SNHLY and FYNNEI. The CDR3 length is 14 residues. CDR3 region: CASRGTSGTYEQYF. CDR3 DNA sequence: TGTGCCAGCAGGGGGACTAGCGGGACCTACGAGCAGTACTTC.

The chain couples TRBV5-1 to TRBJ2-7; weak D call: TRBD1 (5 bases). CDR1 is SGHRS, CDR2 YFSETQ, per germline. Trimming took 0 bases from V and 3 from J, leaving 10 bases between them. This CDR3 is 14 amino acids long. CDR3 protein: CASSLGRAVYEQYF. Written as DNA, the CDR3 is TGCGCCAGCAGCTTGGGCAGGGCAGTCTACGAGCAGTACTTC.

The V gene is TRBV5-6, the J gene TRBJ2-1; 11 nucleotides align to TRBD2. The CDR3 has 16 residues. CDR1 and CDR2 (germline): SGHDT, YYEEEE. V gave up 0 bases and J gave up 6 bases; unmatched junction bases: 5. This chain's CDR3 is CASSLEILAGANEQFF. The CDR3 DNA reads TGTGCCAGCAGCTTGGAAATACTAGCGGGAGCCAATGAGCAGTTCTTC.

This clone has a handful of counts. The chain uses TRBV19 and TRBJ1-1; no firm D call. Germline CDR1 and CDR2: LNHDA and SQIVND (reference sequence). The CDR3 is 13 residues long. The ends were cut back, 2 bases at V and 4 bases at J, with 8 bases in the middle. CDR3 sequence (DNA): TGTGCCAGTAGTATATATGGCTCCACTGAAGCTTTCTTT. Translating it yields CASSIYGSTEAFF.

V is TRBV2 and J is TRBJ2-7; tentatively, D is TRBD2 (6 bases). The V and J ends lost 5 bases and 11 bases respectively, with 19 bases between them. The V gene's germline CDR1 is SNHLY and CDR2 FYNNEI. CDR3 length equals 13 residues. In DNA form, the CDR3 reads TGTGCCAGCAGTTGGGCTCGGGGCGGCGGGAAGTACTTC. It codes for CASSWARGGGKYF. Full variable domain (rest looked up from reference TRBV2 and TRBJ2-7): EPEVTQTPSHQVTQMGQEVILRCVPISNHLYFYWYRQILGQKVEFLVSFYNNEISEKSEIFDDQFSVERPDGSNFTLKIRSTKLEDSAMYFCASSWARGGGKYFGPGTRLTVT.

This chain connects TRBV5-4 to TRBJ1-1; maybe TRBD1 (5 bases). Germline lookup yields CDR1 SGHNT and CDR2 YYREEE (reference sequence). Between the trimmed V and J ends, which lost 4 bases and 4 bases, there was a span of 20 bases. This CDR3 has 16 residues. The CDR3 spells CASSPPPRASGTEAFF. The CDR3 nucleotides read TGTGCCAGCAGCCCCCCACCCAGGGCTTCAGGCACTGAAGCTTTCTTT.